This entry is about one T cell receptor (beta chain). The data stem from a study of glioma-infiltrating T cells after dendritic cell vaccination. Fresh-frozen tumor tissue and more than two years of survival data were available for all. The CDR3 has 13 residues. The germline V gene has CDR1 PRHDT and CDR2 FYEKMQ (reference sequence). V dropped 5 bases and J dropped 3 bases, with 9 bases sitting between them. Primers: 60 V beta forward and 13 J beta reverse. TCRdb keeps only in-frame clones here, not all; method: immunoSEQ multiplex PCR. This sample carries about 49,000 clones, 85% of them seen once, and the ten largest clones take more than 9.5%.

The J gene is TRBJ2-3, the V gene TRBV13; D unresolved. The receptor was derived from a human donor with glioblastoma. The sample in question was blood, obtained before dendritic cell vaccination. In DNA form, the CDR3 reads TGTGCCAGCAGCCCTCTCGGTACAGATACGCAGTATTTT. Protein product: CASSPLGTDTQYF.